Listed below are T cell receptor beta chains from one sample, sequenced in a study of blood T cell repertoires in COVID-19. Here immunoSEQ multiplex PCR was the method, and the copy in TCRdb shows in-frame clones only, minus some. The sample shows roughly 200,000 clones, 84% of them seen only once. The sample comprised peripheral blood. The source is a middle-aged man with active or convalescent COVID-19. CDR3s leave out the opening cysteine and the closing phenylalanine or tryptophan. The D gene is left open where the match is weak.

TRBD1,TRBV7-3,ASSPDRGSYYEQY
-,TRBV12-3/TRBV12-4,ASTLEYTGELF
TRBD2,TRBV6-5,ASSSGGPYNEQF
TRBD2,TRBV6-5,ASNPLAGGYNEQF
-,TRBV30,ARRLVSGELF
-,TRBV5-1,ASSEGSGANVLT
TRBD1,TRBV12-3/TRBV12-4,ASSAIQGAEAF
-,TRBV6-5,ASSRGGNTEAF
-,TRBV28,ATYYDEQY
-,TRBV7-2,ASSSTDSFGRYEQY
-,TRBV28,AITTRLSDEQY
-,TRBV5-6,ASSWLQGRQETQY
-,TRBV25-1,ASSDSGRGGYGYT
-,TRBV6-5,ASSPSPSLNTEAF
TRBD1,TRBV7-9,ASSRGTGGVNDQPQH
-,TRBV5-1,ASSSDRGTDGYT
-,TRBV1,TSSQDRTSEADTQY
-,TRBV9,ASSARDGLTTQY
-,TRBV19,ASSLYRDYGYT
TRBD2,TRBV29-1,SVEAGLAGGPGETQY
-,TRBV18,ASSPLESSYNSPLH
-,TRBV5-1,ASSVRGSTDTQY
-,TRBV6-5,ASSRGTLKNTEAF
-,TRBV7-9,ASSEPGFEQY
-,TRBV28,ASSLRGPWGYT
TRBD1,TRBV3-1/TRBV3-2,ASSQGQGLGNSPLH
TRBD1,TRBV5-1,ASSLRRQGNYGYT
-,TRBV18,ASSEAGDEKLF
TRBD1,TRBV6-2/TRBV6-3,ASSRDRVDYGYT
-,TRBV10-3,AISVVEAPNYGYT
-,TRBV18,ASSPGSWNSPLH
TRBD2,TRBV3-1/TRBV3-2,ASSLAGANYEQY